The 23 T cell receptor beta chains listed next were all sequenced from one sample in a study of a mutant IDH1 vaccine in newly diagnosed glioma. Clones were read by immunoSEQ multiplex PCR, and TCRdb kept only the in-frame ones, dropping some. The table has tens of thousands of clones, 83% seen once. Time point denoted: baseline, week 1 (first vaccination visit). Treatment given: pre-vaccination baseline after standard-of-care therapy. Sequences were derived from PBMCs, sampled from a glioma patient treated with radiotherapy, temozolomide or both. These receptor sequences come from a woman aged 45-60 years with glioma.

The chain combines TRBV7-9 with TRBJ2-5; 8 positions match TRBD1. Germline loops: CDR1 SEHNR, CDR2 FQNEAQ (reference sequence). V gave up 5 bases and J gave up 5 bases; unmatched junction bases: 7. CDR3 length equals 14 residues. CDR3 sequence: CASSVDRVGETQYF. CDR3 DNA sequence: TGTGCCAGCAGCGTGGACAGGGTTGGGGAGACCCAGTACTTC.

The J gene is TRBJ1-4, the V gene TRBV5-6; 7 bases map to TRBD1. The V gene end was trimmed by 4 bases and the J gene end by 2 bases; junction bases not matched to a gene: 2. The germline V gene has CDR1 SGHDT and CDR2 YYEEEE. The CDR3 contains 14 residues. The CDR3 DNA sequence: TGTGCCAGCAGCAAGGGACAGACTAATGAAAAACTGTTTTTT. It codes for CASSKGQTNEKLFF.

The gene calls are TRBV5-6 and TRBJ1-2, with D possibly TRBD1 on 5 matching bases. This CDR3 region has 13 residues. The germline gives CDR1 SGHDT, CDR2 YYEEEE. V was shortened by 2 bases and J by 5 bases, with 10 bases between the two germline ends. The CDR3 DNA reads as TGTGCCAGCAGCTTCTCAGGGTTGTATGGCTACACCTTC. This gives the protein CASSFSGLYGYTF.

The chain carries TRBV6-6 and TRBJ1-1; TRBD1 might be the D (6 bases). The CDR3 runs to 16 residues. Deletions cut 2 bases from V and 0 bases from J, with 13 bases between. CDR1 MNHNY and CDR2 SVGAGI come from the germline V gene (reference sequence). CDR3 protein: CASSYPNRVLNTEAFF. CDR3 bases: TGTGCCAGCAGTTACCCCAACAGGGTCTTGAACACTGAAGCTTTCTTT.

DNA for the CDR3: TGCGCCAGCAGTGTCCTGGGCCTTACCGGGGAGCTGTTTTTT. It specifies CASSVLGLTGELFF. J is TRBJ2-2 and V is TRBV10-2; D call uncertain. The CDR3 totals 14 residues. From germline, CDR1 is WSHSY and CDR2 SAAADI. Between the trimmed V and J ends, which lost 4 bases and 5 bases, there was a span of 11 bases.

V usage is TRBV28 and J usage is TRBJ1-5; no definite D call. Trimming took off 6 bases at V and 8 bases at J, with 11 bases between the two ends. This CDR3 spans 12 amino acids. Germline V gene lookup returns CDR1 MDHEN and CDR2 SYDVKM. The CDR3 is CASSGRAEPQHF. Here the CDR3 DNA reads TGTGCCAGCAGCGGACGGGCTGAGCCCCAGCATTTT. The full variable domain, with the rest looked up from reference TRBV28 and TRBJ1-5, is DVKVTQSSRYLVKRTGEKVFLECVQDMDHENMFWYRQDPGLGLRLIYFSYDVKMKEKGDIPEGYSVSREKKERFSLILESASTNQTSMYLCASSGRAEPQHFGDGTRLSIL.

The V call is TRBV7-8, the J call TRBJ2-3, with 8 nucleotides matching TRBD2. V dropped 5 bases and J dropped 2; count of bases not matched to a gene: 9. CDR1 SGHVS and CDR2 FQNEAQ come from the germline V gene. The CDR3 runs to 16 residues. CDR3: CASSLTGSGVTDTQYF. For the CDR3, the DNA is TGTGCCAGCAGCCTAACGGGTAGCGGGGTCACAGATACGCAGTATTTT. Looking up the rest from reference TRBV7-8 and TRBJ2-3 gives the full variable domain: GAGVSQSPRYKVAKRGQDVALRCDPISGHVSLFWYQQALGQGPEFLTYFQNEAQLDKSGLPSDRFFAERPEGSVSTLKIQRTQQEDSAVYLCASSLTGSGVTDTQYFGPGTRLTVL.

V usage is TRBV4-1 and J usage is TRBJ1-3, with D maybe TRBD1 (5 bases). Germline CDR1 reads MGHRA; CDR2 reads YSYEKL. Trimming pared 0 bases from V and 0 bases from J, leaving 18 bases between. CDR3 length equals 19 residues. DNA for the CDR3: TGCGCCAGCAGCCAAGACCCCTCAAGGGCGGACACCTCTGGAAACACCATATATTTT. It specifies CASSQDPSRADTSGNTIYF.

This clone rates as medium-sized. This chain joins TRBV9 and TRBJ2-1, with 7 nucleotides matching TRBD2. The CDR3 is 13 amino acids. The V and J ends lost 4 bases and 5 bases, in that order; junction bases with no gene match: 3. The germline V gene has CDR1 SGDLS and CDR2 YYNGEE. The DNA for the CDR3 is TGTGCCAGCAGCCCGGGGGGTAACAATGAGCAGTTCTTC. Its translation: CASSPGGNNEQFF.

This chain uses TRBV5-1 with TRBJ1-2, with D hard to call. The CDR3 spans 12 residues. Trimming stripped 4 bases from V and 7 bases from J, with 11 bases between. The germline V gene encodes CDR1 SGHRS and CDR2 YFSETQ. CDR3 coding DNA: TGCGCCAGCAGCCCCGACGGGGTTGGCTACACCTTC. Amino acids: CASSPDGVGYTF.

The V gene is TRBV2, the J gene TRBJ1-5; 9 nucleotides line up with TRBD1. This CDR3 region has 13 residues. CDR1 is SNHLY, CDR2 FYNNEI, per germline. Trimming cost V 6 bases and J 6 bases; bases outside gene matches: 3. In DNA, the CDR3 is TGTGCCAGCAGCGACAGGGGGGTTCAGCCCCAGCATTTT. As protein: CASSDRGVQPQHF.

The chain combines TRBV15 with TRBJ1-5; D remains unclear. The CDR3 totals 14 residues. Trimming left V 2 bases short and J 4 bases short, with 9 bases between. CDR1 is LNHNV, CDR2 YYDKDF, per germline (reference sequence). The CDR3 loop reads CATSRSVGNQPQHF. CDR3 nucleotide sequence: TGTGCCACCAGCAGAAGTGTCGGGAATCAGCCCCAGCATTTT.

The chain has TRBV5-8 and TRBJ1-6; D gene ambiguous. The V end lost 0 bases, the J end lost 10 bases, and 8 bases lay between the germline ends. The CDR3 consists of 13 residues. The germline CDR1 and CDR2 sequences are SGHTS and YDEGEE. In DNA form, the CDR3 reads TGTGCCAGCAGCTTGGTTCGAACGTCACCCCTCCACTTT. Translated, it gives CASSLVRTSPLHF.

The CDR3 coding sequence is TGTGCCAGCAGTTACGCGGCGGGCGATTCCTACGAGCAGTACTTC. Its protein product is CASSYAAGDSYEQYF. This chain links TRBV6-5 with TRBJ2-7, with D possibly being TRBD2 (5 bases). V was cut by 2 bases and J by 1 base, with 12 bases left in between. Looked up from germline, CDR1 is MNHEY and CDR2 is SVGAGI. CDR3 length: 15 amino acids.

The chain links TRBV7-3 to TRBJ2-2; possibly TRBD2 for D (5 bases). The germline gives CDR1 SGHTA, CDR2 FQGTGA. The CDR3 has 14 amino acids. Trimming pared 6 bases from V and 4 bases from J, leaving 12 bases between. The CDR3 here is CASSSDAGTGELFF. The CDR3 coding sequence is TGTGCCAGCAGTTCCGACGCGGGCACCGGGGAGCTGTTTTTT.

This CDR3 is CASSLSKRSVEHF. The CDR3 DNA is TGTGCCAGCAGTTTATCGAAGCGGTCGGTCGAGCACTTT. The rearrangement joins TRBV27 to TRBJ1-6; D gene uncertain. Trimming left V 0 bases short and J 19 bases short, with 16 bases between. Germline V gene sequence: CDR1 MNHEY, CDR2 SMNVEV (reference sequence). The length of the CDR3 is 13 residues.

The V call is TRBV9, the J call TRBJ2-3; a possible D gene is TRBD1 (5 bases). The CDR3 is made up of 15 amino acids. CDR1 is SGDLS and CDR2 is YYNGEE in the germline V gene. Trimming cost V 0 bases and J 7 bases, with 15 bases left between them. The CDR3 DNA sequence: TGTGCCAGCAGCGTAGCGGCAGGGTCCCGATATACGCAGTATTTT. Protein product: CASSVAAGSRYTQYF.

This chain connects TRBV30 to TRBJ1-2, with D unresolved. V shed 8 bases and J shed 3 bases, with 28 bases lying between them. The CDR3 is made up of 17 amino acids. Germline lookup yields CDR1 GTSNPN and CDR2 SVGIG (reference sequence). Written as DNA, the CDR3 is TGTGCCATATACGAGGTCACCCGGATAGAGAAAGACTATGGCTACACCTTC. Translated, it gives CAIYEVTRIEKDYGYTF.

The V call is TRBV19, the J call TRBJ2-3; possibly TRBD1 for D (6 bases). V was trimmed by 5 bases and J by 5 bases, leaving 11 bases between them. The CDR3 covers 13 residues. Looked up from germline, CDR1 is LNHDA and CDR2 is SQIVND (reference sequence). The CDR3 DNA follows: TGTGCCAGTAGTGTACAGGGTGTAGATACGCAGTATTTT. It translates to CASSVQGVDTQYF. Variable domain in full (rest from reference TRBV19 and TRBJ2-3): DGGITQSPKYLFRKEGQNVTLSCEQNLNHDAMYWYRQDPGQGLRLIYYSQIVNDFQKGDIAEGYSVSREKKESFPLTVTSAQKNPTAFYLCASSVQGVDTQYFGPGTRLTVL.

The rearrangement uses TRBV14 and TRBJ2-7; possibly TRBD1 for D (5 bases). In germline, CDR1 is SGHDN, CDR2 FVKESK. The V and J ends lost 7 bases and 5 bases respectively, with 21 bases between them. The CDR3 loop spans 15 amino acids. The CDR3 reads CASTLGIFGADEQYF. For the CDR3, the DNA is TGTGCCAGCACCCTGGGGATATTTGGGGCTGACGAGCAGTACTTC.

The chain has TRBV2 and TRBJ1-5; 9 bases match TRBD1. The CDR3 covers 14 residues. Germline CDR1 and CDR2: SNHLY and FYNNEI. Unmatched junction bases numbered 1, after V lost 4 bases and J lost 3 bases. The CDR3 spells CASSGTGDNQPQHF. Written as DNA, the CDR3 is TGTGCCAGCAGTGGGACAGGGGACAATCAGCCCCAGCATTTT.

There are a few counts of this clone. The chain combines TRBV9 with TRBJ1-1; TRBD1 matches 9 bases. The CDR3 spans 15 residues. The V segment lost 3 bases and the J segment 5 bases; nucleotides outside the gene matches: 8. Germline V gene lookup returns CDR1 SGDLS and CDR2 YYNGEE. CDR3: CASSAGTGIYTEAFF. DNA for the CDR3: TGTGCCAGCAGCGCCGGGACAGGGATTTATACTGAAGCTTTCTTT.

This chain joins TRBV5-1 and TRBJ1-1; D not certain. The V end was cut by 4 bases, the J end by 1 base, with 11 bases between. Germline values: CDR1 SGHRS, CDR2 YFSETQ. The CDR3 is 14 amino acids. The CDR3 region is CASSPAKGNTEAFF. The CDR3, as DNA: TGCGCCAGCAGCCCGGCCAAGGGGAACACTGAAGCTTTCTTT.